This TCR beta chain was obtained from a study of blood T cell repertoires in COVID-19. Study-level background: PBMCs, B-cell-depleted T cells, or T cells were the source of the cDNA or gDNA that made up the material.

The protocol was immunoSEQ multiplex PCR, while the TCRdb copy is restricted to in-frame clones and leaves out a portion. The profile covers more than 200,000 clones, with just over 85% appearing a single time and about 1.3% taken by the ten largest. The CDR3 loop spans 14 amino acids. Germline V gives CDR1 SGDLS, CDR2 YYNGEE. Trimming left V 3 bases short and J 2 bases short, with 12 bases between. Notes on this clone: The sample carries other DNA sequences with the same CDR3.

Sample: peripheral blood. This TCR was sampled from a man at least 80 years old with acute or convalescent COVID-19. The V gene is TRBV9, the J gene TRBJ2-7; a possible D gene is TRBD1 (6 bases). The CDR3 DNA follows: TGTGCCAGCAGCGCCAGACAGGATACCTACGAGCAGTACTTC. It yields the protein CASSARQDTYEQYF.